This T cell receptor beta chain was obtained from a study of blood T cell repertoires in COVID-19. Study-level information: Material from acute and convalescent COVID-19 was sourced from the United States, Italy and Spain.

In the study's own analysis: Scientists estimated how many nucleated cells there were by amplifying reference gene primers. Data came from immunoSEQ multiplex PCR; TCRdb stores just in-frame clones and leaves some out. The DNA gave D and trimming, while V, J and clone size come from that table. The sample shows around 250,000 clones, 84% of them seen only once. Sequenced sample: peripheral blood. This clonotype was sampled from a woman in her 40s who had recovered from COVID-19.

CDR3 coding DNA: TGTGCCAGCAGCTGGACAGGGGGCGCCTATGGCTACACCTTC. Its translation: CASSWTGGAYGYTF. The gene calls are TRBV5-4 and TRBJ1-2; 11 bases agree with TRBD1. Trimming removed 3 bases from V and 4 bases from J; junction bases left unmatched: 2. CDR3 length: 14 amino acids. Germline-derived CDR1 and CDR2 are SGHNT and YYREEE (reference sequence).